Included here is one T cell receptor (beta chain) sequence, with context. Its cognate antigen has yet to be identified. No qualities accompany the bases; no much larger clone lies one base away. Reading from cysteine to phenylalanine, the CDR3 counts 15 amino acids. Here the CDR3 DNA is all that survives: 45 bases in frame from base 1. As encoded in the germline V gene, CDR1 is SGHVT while CDR2 is SQSDAQ. Trimming removed 5 bases from V and 5 bases from J, leaving 16 bases between the germline ends. Participants in the prospective study were aged roughly 18 to 100 years, lived in 20 to 30 United States geographic areas, and enrolled through a virtual design. In the prospective study, participants were assigned to cohorts based on the clinical history participants reported in a screening survey and a study questionnaire. Exposed participants had been in contact, within 2 weeks of entering the study, with a person who had a PCR-confirmed or clinician-diagnosed case of COVID-19. In the prospective study, whole blood, serum and a nasopharyngeal or oropharyngeal swab were collected from each participant by mobile phlebotomists. Participants in the prospective study had the option to provide additional blood draws and questionnaires over a roughly 2-month period. Blood samples from the prospective study were shipped frozen or at room temperature prior to DNA extraction.

This sample is drawn from a study of blood T cell repertoires in COVID-19 (dated by TCRdb to the early 2020s). Study-level background: Collaborator samples came from the United States, Italy and Spain and covered acute and convalescent phases of COVID-19. The prospective study material was composed of cDNA or gDNA derived from T cells, B-cell-depleted T cells, or PBMCs. Subjects who had been exposed to COVID-19, were actively infected with it, or had recovered from it provided the deeply sampled blood TCRbeta repertoires that made up the dataset. The repertoires were released in a freely available public database meant as a resource for research on the immune response to SARS-CoV-2. The samples were drawn from the first 160 participants of the ongoing ImmuneRACE study and from 1,254 subjects provided by 6 global collaborators. Nearly every sample came with metadata listing a de-identified subject ID, COVID-19 status, age in years and sex. Where HLA class I and class II types were available, the types were taken from metadata supplied by the sample provider, not from assay-based typing.

TCRbeta CDR3 regions were amplified from genomic DNA using the immunoSEQ Assay, a bias-controlled multiplex PCR. Per the original workflow: The number of nucleated cells in each sample was estimated by amplification of reference gene primers within the assay. Sequence reads were collapsed and filtered to measure the absolute abundance of every unique TCRbeta CDR3 rearrangement. For each sample, productive Simpson clonality was calculated by taking the square root of Simpson's diversity index across productive rearrangements. The source is immuneACCESS, and TCRdb retained only in-frame sequences with V and J called. Part of the clones is not carried over; for the studies checked, unresolved V genes explain less than half of this, and the remainder is unexplained. The V and J calls and clone size are taken from that table; D and trimming were inferred from the DNA. In all, the sample holds 350,000 to 450,000 clones, and 70% to 90% of those were seen once. The ten top clones hold about 1.5% of the sample.

The research as a whole found: The amount of clinical and demographic metadata varied by source and participant and was provided uncurated.

The V and J segments used are TRBV7-4 and TRBJ1-5; confidence is insufficient to name the D gene. The sequenced sample was PBMCs or T cells enriched from blood (not recorded which). The TCR sequence derives from a woman aged 18-29 years who had been exposed to COVID-19. The CDR3 protein is CASSPSRPADQPQHF. DNA sequence: TGTGCCAGCAGCCCAAGCAGGCCAGCGGATCAGCCCCAGCATTTT.